One sample yielded the 30 T cell receptor beta chains listed below, sequenced in a study of CXCR3-negative and CXCR3-positive naive CD8 T cells (dated by TCRdb to about 2019). TCRdb shows the sequencer as NextSeq 550. The Human TCR Profiling Kit (MiLaboratory) was used to make UMI-labeled 5' RACE TRB cDNA libraries. TCRdb reprocessed the reads and lists each CDR3 protein sequence as a single entry, with no DNA. The table for this sample lists about 56,000 distinct CDR3 sequences. The ten largest account for 20% to 25% of the sample. The sequenced material came from memory CD8+ T cells from blood. The intended sense of this specimen's cell subset or site label: conventional CD8+ memory T cells (TMEM), sorted as controls. All receptors derive from a human donor in good health. Some clones in this sample may be carry-over from other donors' samples.

The CDR3 loop reads CASSPARGGSYEQYF. V usage is TRBV28 and J usage is TRBJ2-7. The CDR3 extends over 15 amino acids. Germline-derived CDR1 and CDR2 are MDHEN and SYDVKM.

J is TRBJ2-3 and V is TRBV29-1; TCRdb gives TRBD2 as the D gene, but with no DNA this cannot be confirmed. This CDR3 comprises 14 residues. CDR1 and CDR2 from the germline V gene are SQVTM and ANQGSEA. The CDR3 sequence: CSVPAPATGWAQYF.

The J gene is TRBJ2-3, the V gene TRBV29-1. Germline CDR1 SQVTM, CDR2 ANQGSEA. The CDR3 runs 12 residues. CDR3 residues: CSGLPSTDTQYF.

This chain links TRBV7-2 with TRBJ2-7; TCRdb outputs TRBD2, but without DNA this stays unchecked. The CDR3 runs to 15 residues. The germline gives CDR1 SGHTA, CDR2 FQGNSA. This CDR3 is CASSTSGLPTYEQYF.

This rearrangement joins TRBV29-1 to TRBJ2-7; no DNA is available, so the TRBD1 call from TCRdb remains unchecked. Germline V gene lookup returns CDR1 SQVTM and CDR2 ANQGSEA. The CDR3 sequence is 13 residues long. This CDR3 is CSARQGNTYEQYF.

The chain carries TRBV27 and TRBJ1-1. Germline CDR1 is MNHEY and CDR2 is SMNVEV (reference sequence). The CDR3 runs 15 residues. The CDR3 here is CASSSNGWGNTEAFF.

The chain links TRBV29-1 to TRBJ1-2. From germline, CDR1 is SQVTM and CDR2 ANQGSEA. The length of the CDR3 is 11 residues. The CDR3 is CSVDLDLGYTF. The full variable domain, with the rest looked up from reference TRBV29-1 and TRBJ1-2, is SAVISQKPSRDICQRGTSLTIQCQVDSQVTMMFWYRQQPGQSLTLIATANQGSEATYESGFVIDKFPISRPNLTFSTLTVSNMSPEDSSIYLCSVDLDLGYTFGSGTRLTVV.

The rearrangement links TRBV7-9 to TRBJ2-1. This CDR3 has 16 residues. From germline, CDR1 is SEHNR and CDR2 FQNEAQ (reference sequence). The CDR3 reads CASSLDSWGSYNEQFF.

CDR3 region: CASSYPGGASEQYF. This chain joins TRBV6-6 and TRBJ2-7; the TCRdb D gene call, TRBD2, has no DNA to confirm it. CDR3 length equals 14 residues. Germline assignment: CDR1 MNHNY and CDR2 SVGAGI (reference sequence).

This rearrangement joins TRBV20-1 to TRBJ2-4. CDR1 is DFQATT and CDR2 is SNEGSKA in the germline V gene (reference sequence). The CDR3 extends over 16 amino acids. The CDR3 is CSARDFSGAAKNIQYF.

The J gene is TRBJ2-7, the V gene TRBV28. CDR1 is MDHEN and CDR2 is SYDVKM in the germline V gene. CDR3 length: 15 residues. CDR3 sequence reads: CASSLAGVFSYEQYF.

This chain joins TRBV4-2 and TRBJ1-2; TCRdb lists TRBD1, though no DNA is available to test this call. The length of the CDR3 is 15 residues. Per the germline V gene, CDR1 is LGHNA and CDR2 is YNFKEQ. This chain's CDR3 is CASSQAPGEIYGYTF.

The V call is TRBV4-1, the J call TRBJ2-7. Germline V gene data show CDR1 as MGHRA and CDR2 as YSYEKL. The CDR3 spans 13 residues. The CDR3 sequence is CASSPADSYEQYF.

V is TRBV7-9 and J is TRBJ2-7; absent DNA, TCRdb's TRBD1 call cannot be checked. The CDR3 has 12 amino acids. Germline CDR1 is SEHNR and CDR2 is FQNEAQ (reference sequence). The CDR3 spells CASSADSREHYF.

The genes are TRBV4-1 and TRBJ1-2; TCRdb selects TRBD1, and the lack of DNA leaves this call unchecked. The germline V gene has CDR1 MGHRA and CDR2 YSYEKL. The CDR3 extends over 14 amino acids. CDR3 loop: CASSQVSGGESYTF.

The chain is built from TRBV7-6 and TRBJ2-7. Per the germline V gene, CDR1 is SGHVS and CDR2 is FNYEAQ. This CDR3 has 12 residues. The CDR3 sequence is CASTDISNEQYF.

The gene calls are TRBV25-1 and TRBJ2-1; as DNA is missing, the TRBD2 call by TCRdb cannot be tested. Germline lookup yields CDR1 MGHDK and CDR2 SYGVNS. The CDR3 runs to 16 residues. The CDR3 here is CASSESSGISYNEQFF.

The gene calls are TRBV29-1 and TRBJ2-3; TCRdb lists TRBD1, though no DNA is available to test this call. The germline V gene encodes CDR1 SQVTM and CDR2 ANQGSEA. The CDR3 runs to 15 residues. This CDR3 is CSTWGGGRVSDTQYF.

V usage is TRBV29-1 and J usage is TRBJ2-5. Per the germline V gene, CDR1 is SQVTM and CDR2 is ANQGSEA. There are 14 residues in the CDR3. The CDR3 protein is CSVEWLDPWETQYF.

The rearrangement joins TRBV6-4 to TRBJ1-4; TCRdb's assignment of TRBD1 cannot be checked, as there is no DNA. The germline CDR1 and CDR2 sequences are MRHNA and SNTAGT. This CDR3 is built from 15 residues. CDR3 loop: CASSDRGRGNEKLFF.

The chain's CDR3 is CASSANAGFSYEQYF. The rearrangement joins TRBV7-9 to TRBJ2-7; without DNA, the TCRdb call of TRBD2 cannot be checked. The germline gives CDR1 SEHNR, CDR2 FQNEAQ (reference sequence). The CDR3 spans 15 residues.

The CDR3 protein is CSVEQGGMYGYTF. V usage is TRBV29-1 and J usage is TRBJ1-2. CDR3 size: 13 residues. CDR1 is SQVTM and CDR2 is ANQGSEA in the germline V gene.

The V gene is TRBV7-8, the J gene TRBJ2-1. CDR1 SGHVS and CDR2 FQNEAQ come from the germline V gene. The CDR3 extends over 15 amino acids. This CDR3 is CASSLLVSSYNEQFF.

The chain has TRBV12-2 and TRBJ2-7; TCRdb designates TRBD2, a call that cannot be tested without DNA. TRBV12-2 constitutes a pseudogene. This CDR3 has 15 amino acids. The CDR3: CASRLGGCQHYEQYF.

The chain links TRBV7-9 to TRBJ2-1; TCRdb names TRBD2, which stays unverified in the absence of DNA. CDR3 length: 15 amino acids. Germline lookup yields CDR1 SEHNR and CDR2 FQNEAQ (reference sequence). CDR3 sequence reads: CASSSLAGEHNEQFF.

The rearrangement uses TRBV27 and TRBJ2-1; TCRdb designates TRBD2, a call that cannot be tested without DNA. CDR1 MNHEY and CDR2 SMNVEV come from the germline V gene (reference sequence). The CDR3 extends over 13 amino acids. CDR3 amino acids: CASSLPLGNEQFF.

This chain uses TRBV10-3 with TRBJ2-1; TCRdb picks TRBD2, but there is no DNA to check that call. There are 13 residues in the CDR3. The germline V gene encodes CDR1 ENHRY and CDR2 SYGVKD. The CDR3 reads CATLTSGGPEQFF.

V is TRBV19 and J is TRBJ2-1; TCRdb returns TRBD2, unconfirmable since there is no DNA. Looked up from germline, CDR1 is LNHDA and CDR2 is SQIVND (reference sequence). The CDR3 loop spans 14 amino acids. CDR3 loop: CASSLSPSYNEQFF. Looking up the rest from reference TRBV19 and TRBJ2-1 gives the full variable domain: DGGITQSPKYLFRKEGQNVTLSCEQNLNHDAMYWYRQDPGQGLRLIYYSQIVNDFQKGDIAEGYSVSREKKESFPLTVTSAQKNPTAFYLCASSLSPSYNEQFFGPGTRLTVL.

The rearrangement links TRBV28 to TRBJ2-2; the TCRdb D gene call, TRBD1, has no DNA to confirm it. Germline V gene data show CDR1 as MDHEN and CDR2 as SYDVKM. The CDR3 totals 15 residues. This chain's CDR3 is CASSTRTGNTGELFF.

The chain combines TRBV4-3 with TRBJ1-2; TCRdb names TRBD1, which stays unverified in the absence of DNA. Germline V gene sequence: CDR1 LGHNA, CDR2 YSLEER. The CDR3 runs to 17 residues. CDR3 sequence reads: CASSLGDRPIPLYGYTF.